A selection of T cell receptor beta chains follows, all from one sample in a study of pediatric ulcerative colitis. Repertoires were generated with immunoSEQ multiplex PCR, while TCRdb's copy carries only in-frame clones and drops some. This table has roughly 23,000 clones, around 64% appearing once. The specimen sequenced was gut tissue. The source of these receptors is a boy aged 10-17 years with severe ulcerative colitis. The CDR3 runs from the conserved cysteine through the conserved F or W. A D gene is named only where the DNA matches it firmly. Not every row has a clone size; where given, it reads once, few, many or a size class.

.	TRBV6-6	TRBJ2-6	.	CASSFGVSGANVLTF	TGTGCCAGCAGTTTTGGGGTATCTGGGGCCAACGTCCTGACTTTC
.	TRBV15	TRBJ1-1	.	CATSRDLEMNTEAFF	TGTGCCACCAGCAGAGATTTAGAAATGAACACTGAAGCTTTCTTT
.	TRBV10-3	TRBJ2-2	.	CATLFGGNTGELFF	TGTGCCACTCTGTTTGGGGGGAACACCGGGGAGCTGTTTTTT
.	TRBV5-8	TRBJ1-2	.	CASSLDGGPGGYTF	TGTGCCAGCAGCTTGGATGGGGGGCCGGGTGGCTACACCTTC
.	TRBV30	TRBJ2-1	.	CAWSPGGNEQFF	TGTGCCTGGAGTCCCGGGGGCAATGAGCAGTTCTTC
.	TRBV10-3	TRBJ2-5	.	CAISDPEETQYF	TGTGCCATCAGTGATCCGGAAGAGACCCAGTACTTC
.	TRBV27	TRBJ1-6	.	CASRQGQMTSPLHF	TGTGCCAGCAGACAAGGACAGATGACGTCACCCCTCCACTTT
.	TRBV7-6	TRBJ1-2	.	CASSFAGEGGYTF	TGTGCCAGCAGCTTCGCAGGGGAGGGTGGCTACACCTTC
.	TRBV2	TRBJ1-6	.	CASNGGGSSYNSPLHF	TGTGCCAGCAACGGCGGAGGCAGCTCCTATAATTCACCCCTCCACTTT
.	TRBV19	TRBJ1-6	.	CASRTQEGVNSPLHF	TGTGCCAGTAGGACCCAGGAAGGGGTTAATTCACCCCTCCACTTT
.	TRBV9	TRBJ2-7	TRBD1	CASSVGTGDYEQYF	TGTGCCAGCAGCGTAGGGACAGGAGACTACGAGCAGTACTTC
.	TRBV9	TRBJ1-2	TRBD1	CASSAGDSGDYGYTF	TGTGCCAGCAGCGCCGGGGACAGCGGAGACTATGGCTACACCTTC
.	TRBV10-1	TRBJ2-7	.	CASSELRGHSYEQYF	TGCGCCAGCAGTGAGTTGCGGGGGCACTCCTACGAGCAGTACTTC
.	TRBV2	TRBJ2-7	.	CASSEQQGTYEQYF	TGTGCCAGCAGTGAACAGCAGGGTACCTACGAGCAGTACTTC
.	TRBV5-4	TRBJ2-2	TRBD1	CASSGGQGSPGELFF	TGTGCCAGCAGCGGGGGACAGGGTTCCCCCGGGGAGCTGTTTTTT
few	TRBV11-2	TRBJ1-1	.	CASSFRGLNTEAFF	TGTGCCAGCAGCTTCCGGGGGTTGAACACTGAAGCTTTCTTT
.	TRBV7-8	TRBJ2-7	TRBD1	CASSLRDRGLVEQYF	TGTGCCAGCAGCTTAAGGGACAGGGGTCTTGTCGAGCAGTACTTC
.	TRBV7-2	TRBJ2-7	.	CASSSAGSKYEQYF	TGTGCCAGCAGCTCTGCCGGCAGCAAATACGAGCAGTACTTC
.	TRBV6-5	TRBJ1-3	TRBD1	CASGRQGRSGNTIYF	TGTGCCAGCGGGCGACAGGGAAGGTCTGGAAACACCATATATTTT
.	TRBV7-9	TRBJ2-1	.	CASSIFLRSSYNEQFF	TGTGCCAGCAGTATTTTCCTGCGGAGCTCCTACAATGAGCAGTTCTTC
few	TRBV5-1	TRBJ2-6	.	CASSLALGTGANVLTF	TGCGCCAGCAGCTTAGCTCTGGGGACTGGGGCCAACGTCCTGACTTTC
.	TRBV4-3	TRBJ1-6	TRBD1	CASSQLTGEGSPLHF	TGCGCCAGCAGCCAATTGACAGGGGAAGGTTCACCCCTCCACTTT
.	TRBV18	TRBJ1-1	TRBD1	CASSPQRQGMAEAFF	TGTGCCAGCTCACCCCAGCGACAGGGGATGGCTGAAGCTTTCTTT
.	TRBV7-3	TRBJ2-3	.	CASSLGTHFSDTQYF	TGTGCCAGCAGCTTGGGGACCCACTTCTCAGATACGCAGTATTTT
large	TRBV18	TRBJ2-2	.	CASSHTGELFF	TGTGCCAGCTCTCACACCGGGGAGCTGTTTTTT
.	TRBV21-1	TRBJ2-6	.	CASTETGAFNGANVLTF	TGTGCCAGCACCGAGACAGGGGCTTTTAATGGGGCCAACGTCCTGACTTTC
few	TRBV14	TRBJ1-1	TRBD1	CASRQRTGLNTEAFF	TGTGCCAGCAGACAACGGACAGGGTTGAACACTGAAGCTTTCTTT
.	TRBV4-1	TRBJ2-3	TRBD2	CASSQGTSGGLNTQYF	TGCGCCAGCAGCCAAGGGACTAGCGGGGGATTGAATACGCAGTATTTT
.	TRBV5-6	TRBJ1-2	TRBD1	CASSLISRTGDNGYTF	TGTGCCAGCAGCTTGATCTCTCGGACAGGGGATAATGGCTACACCTTC
.	TRBV7-9	TRBJ1-5	.	CASSTLNQPQHF	TGTGCCAGCAGCACATTGAATCAGCCCCAGCATTTT
few	TRBV5-1	TRBJ2-7	.	CASSLELYGHEQYF	TGCGCCAGCAGCTTGGAACTCTACGGCCACGAGCAGTACTTC
.	TRBV6-1	TRBJ2-7	TRBD1	CASSGNRGYEQYF	TGTGCCAGCAGTGGCAACAGGGGCTACGAGCAGTACTTC
few	TRBV5-4	TRBJ2-3	.	CASSPSGLSTDTQYF	TGTGCCAGCAGCCCTTCGGGACTTAGCACAGATACGCAGTATTTT
.	TRBV7-9	TRBJ2-3	.	CASSLATEGAQYF	TGTGCCAGCAGCTTAGCTACGGAAGGAGCGCAGTATTTT
.	TRBV7-9	TRBJ1-4	TRBD1	CASSFGQGEKLFF	TGTGCCAGCAGCTTTGGACAGGGCGAAAAACTGTTTTTT
.	TRBV18	TRBJ2-5	.	CASSPRKEGAETQYF	TGTGCCAGCTCACCCAGGAAGGAGGGGGCGGAGACCCAGTACTTC
.	TRBV19	TRBJ1-1	.	CASSISGMAEAFF	TGTGCCAGTAGTATATCCGGGATGGCTGAAGCTTTCTTT
.	TRBV5-4	TRBJ2-3	.	CASSLTSGSTDTQYF	TGTGCCAGCAGCTTGACTTCAGGGAGCACAGATACGCAGTATTTT
.	TRBV28	TRBJ1-6	.	CASSLSPASYNSPLHF	TGTGCCAGCAGTTTATCTCCAGCCTCCTATAATTCACCCCTCCACTTT